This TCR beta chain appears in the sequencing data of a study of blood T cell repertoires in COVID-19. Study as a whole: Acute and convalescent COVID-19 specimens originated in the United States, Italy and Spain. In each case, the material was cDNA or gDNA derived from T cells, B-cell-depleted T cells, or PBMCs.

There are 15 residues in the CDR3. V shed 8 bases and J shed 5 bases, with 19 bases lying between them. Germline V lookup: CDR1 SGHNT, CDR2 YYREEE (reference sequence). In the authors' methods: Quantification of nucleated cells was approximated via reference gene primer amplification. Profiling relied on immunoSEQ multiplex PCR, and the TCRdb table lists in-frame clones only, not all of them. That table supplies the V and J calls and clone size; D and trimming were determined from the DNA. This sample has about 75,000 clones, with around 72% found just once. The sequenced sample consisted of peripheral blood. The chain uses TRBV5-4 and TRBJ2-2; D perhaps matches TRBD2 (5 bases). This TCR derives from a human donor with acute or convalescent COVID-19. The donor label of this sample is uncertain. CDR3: CASSRVRARTGELFF. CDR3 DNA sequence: TGTGCCAGTAGTCGTGTGAGGGCGAGGACCGGGGAGCTGTTTTTT.